A selection of T cell receptor beta chains follows, all from one sample in a study of vaccination effects on CD4 cells after COVID-19. Their cognate antigens are unknown. Assay used: immunoSEQ multiplex PCR; TCRdb lists only in-frame clones, some missing. The sample lists tens of thousands of clones, approximately 70% occurring once. The specimen was CD4+ T cells from PBMCs cultured with SARS-CoV-2 spike peptides, collected before COVID-19 vaccination. The receptors originated from a human donor who received a COVID-19 vaccine. Each CDR3 is given with its conserved first and last residue. Each record gives: V gene, CDR3 protein.

TRBV28 CASSGPGYGYTF
TRBV18 CASSPREAGSSYEQYF
TRBV12-3/TRBV12-4 CASSFWGTEAFF
TRBV15 CATSRVGGRKEKLFF
TRBV10-3 CAIRERVGDTEAFF
TRBV6-5 CASSYSMYGYEQYF
TRBV2 CASKTDRGMNTEAFF
TRBV7-2 CASSRDRMTGELFF
TRBV6-2/TRBV6-3 CASSYSWEQPQHF
TRBV4-2 CASSHGQRRTDTQYF
TRBV11-2 CASSLGRDYNEQFF
TRBV9 CASSRLAGPYEQYF
TRBV19 CASIIRTGPKNTEAFF
TRBV6-5 CASQRRAGNHEQYF
TRBV6-1 CASSEGTRRETQYF
TRBV30 CAWRDTTRGYTF
TRBV7-9 CASSLMIWGPITEAFF
TRBV27 CASRTGTGTGELFF
TRBV5-1 CASSPRTGPSGELFF
TRBV25-1 CASSELRGRGYTF
TRBV21-1 CASSTPGTGMVSSGNTIYF
TRBV29-1 CSPQPPPEKLFF
TRBV10-3 CAISDKGGRNTEAFF
TRBV6-1 CASSEWGTSGGGRDRRYF
TRBV5-6 CASSITGVGYTF
TRBV5-1 CASSLRLAGGSANTGELFF
TRBV5-4 CASSLRTSGVYNEQFF
TRBV7-2 CASSLGGTNPNQPQHF
TRBV6-5 CASRTGGGGTEAFF
TRBV19 CASSIGIAATEAFF
TRBV7-9 CASSPTGANNEQFF
TRBV19 CASSIGAEAFF
TRBV18 CASSPRGGYGYTF
TRBV4-1 CASSQDQGSGANVLTF
TRBV12-3/TRBV12-4 CASSLSGGLGYTF
TRBV19 CASSMLQGGNSPLHF
TRBV7-9 CASSLQGVLLSGNTIYF
TRBV10-3 CATQPTGTNYGYTF
TRBV30 CAWSVTGNQPQHF
TRBV4-3 CASSHPGLGNEQFF
TRBV3-1/TRBV3-2 CASSQGNIYGYTF
TRBV28 CASKGRSNQPQHF
TRBV5-5 CASRPRGSGIDTDTQYF
TRBV3-1/TRBV3-2 CASSQEWSGYEQYF
TRBV2 CASSAAGRVNQPQHF
TRBV7-8 CASSRGRTDDTQYF
TRBV2 CASSPGAGGDTQYF
TRBV2 CASSVDRIYEQYF
TRBV2 CASSQTGGEENTIYF
TRBV12-5 CASGFAGGHGYTF
TRBV7-2 CASSLGAGKETQYF